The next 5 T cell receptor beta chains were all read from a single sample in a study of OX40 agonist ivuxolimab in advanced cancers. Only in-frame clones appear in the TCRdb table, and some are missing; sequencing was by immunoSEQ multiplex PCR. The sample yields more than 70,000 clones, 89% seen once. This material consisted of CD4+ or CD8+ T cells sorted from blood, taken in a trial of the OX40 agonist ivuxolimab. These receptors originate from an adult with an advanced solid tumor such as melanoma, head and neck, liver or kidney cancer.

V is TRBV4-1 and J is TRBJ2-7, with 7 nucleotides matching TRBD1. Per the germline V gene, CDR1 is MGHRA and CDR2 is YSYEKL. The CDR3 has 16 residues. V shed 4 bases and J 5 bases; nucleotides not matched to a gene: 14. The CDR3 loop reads CASSLLVGTVRNEQYF. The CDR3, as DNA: TGCGCCAGCAGCCTCCTCGTGGGGACAGTGAGGAACGAGCAGTACTTC.

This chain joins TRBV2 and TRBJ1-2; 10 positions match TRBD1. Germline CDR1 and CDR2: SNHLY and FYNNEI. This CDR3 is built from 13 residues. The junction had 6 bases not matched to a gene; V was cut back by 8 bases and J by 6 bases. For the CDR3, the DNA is TGTGCCAGCGGCAGACAGGGGGCGGATGGCTACACCTTC. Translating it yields CASGRQGADGYTF.

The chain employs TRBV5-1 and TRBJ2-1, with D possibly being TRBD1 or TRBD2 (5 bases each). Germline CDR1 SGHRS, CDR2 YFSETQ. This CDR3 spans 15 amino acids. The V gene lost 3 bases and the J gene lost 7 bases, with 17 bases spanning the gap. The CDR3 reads CASSYLRDPGNEQFF. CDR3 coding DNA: TGCGCCAGCAGCTATCTCCGGGACCCAGGTAATGAGCAGTTCTTC. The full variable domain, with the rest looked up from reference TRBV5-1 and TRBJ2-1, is KAGVTQTPRYLIKTRGQQVTLSCSPISGHRSVSWYQQTPGQGLQFLFEYFSETQRNKGNFPGRFSGRQFSNSRSEMNVSTLELGDSALYLCASSYLRDPGNEQFFGPGTRLTVL.

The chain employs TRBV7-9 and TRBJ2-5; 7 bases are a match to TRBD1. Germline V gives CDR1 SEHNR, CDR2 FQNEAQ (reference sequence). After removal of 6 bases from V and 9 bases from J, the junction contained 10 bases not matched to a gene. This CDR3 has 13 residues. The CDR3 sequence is CASRYQGVRAQYF. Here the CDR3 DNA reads TGTGCCAGCAGATACCAGGGGGTGCGGGCCCAGTACTTC.

The CDR3 loop reads CASSLVGGPSSGNTIYF. The CDR3 coding sequence is TGTGCCAGCAGTTTAGTTGGAGGACCCAGCTCTGGAAACACCATATATTTT. The chain uses TRBV28 and TRBJ1-3, with unresolved D. V lost 2 bases to trimming and J lost 0 bases, with 14 bases between them. The length of the CDR3 is 17 residues. Germline values: CDR1 MDHEN, CDR2 SYDVKM.